Listed here are 19 T cell receptor beta chains from one sample, sequenced in a study of T cells after yellow fever vaccination. TCRdb independently ran MiXCR on the 5' RACE reads; one entry per CDR3 protein. The repertoire holds under 250,000 distinct CDR3 sequences, 6.5% to 8.5% seen once, with around 0.9% in the top ten. This material consisted of CD4+ T cells sorted from PBMCs, taken 15 days after the yellow fever booster vaccination. The receptors derive from a man aged 25-45 years who received the YFV17D yellow fever vaccine.

This clonotype was counted ten times or more. The V and J genes are TRBV27 and TRBJ2-7; D possibly corresponds to TRBD2 (5 bases). The CDR3 spans 15 residues. V was shortened by 5 bases and J by 5 bases, with 19 bases between the two germline ends. Germline V CDR1 and CDR2: MNHEY, SMNVEV (reference sequence). As DNA, the CDR3 is TGTGCCAGCAGTCCTACCTTAACTAGTTTCCACGAGCAGTACTTC. Translated, it gives CASSPTLTSFHEQYF.

This clonotype was observed many times. The chain carries TRBV20-1 and TRBJ2-1; the match to TRBD1 covers 9 bases. The CDR3 extends over 17 amino acids. V shed 5 bases, J shed 6 bases, and the junction held 17 bases outside the gene matches. CDR1 and CDR2 from the germline V gene are DFQATT and SNEGSKA (reference sequence). The CDR3: CSARFSEGQGILNEQFF. The CDR3 bases are TGCAGTGCTCGATTTTCGGAGGGACAGGGAATTCTCAATGAGCAGTTCTTC.

Regarding this clonotype: At one end, the junction sequence differs from germline, possibly due to a read error. CDR3 sequence: CGSSSRGGTSTDTQYF. DNA for the CDR3: TGTGGCAGCAGTTCTCGTGGGGGGACTAGCACAGATACGCAGTATTTT. This rearrangement joins TRBV12-3 or TRBV12-4 to TRBJ2-3, with a possible D match to TRBD2 (6 bases). CDR3 length equals 16 residues.

The chain links TRBV12-3 or TRBV12-4 to TRBJ2-1; the match to TRBD2 covers 11 bases. V was pared by 7 bases and J by 4 bases, with 12 bases of the junction left unmatched. This CDR3 region has 17 residues. CDR3 region: CASNQGELAGVYNEQFF. In DNA, the CDR3 is TGTGCCAGCAACCAAGGGGAACTAGCGGGAGTGTACAATGAGCAGTTCTTC.

This clonotype was counted ten times or more. The chain joins TRBV19 to TRBJ2-7, with D possibly matching TRBD1 (6 bases). This CDR3 has 14 residues. Germline lookup yields CDR1 LNHDA and CDR2 SQIVND (reference sequence). V lost 3 bases and J 2 bases, leaving 11 bases between the germline ends. DNA for the CDR3: TGTGCCAGTAGTATCCAGGGGCGAACCTACGAGCAGTACTTC. Its protein product is CASSIQGRTYEQYF. Filled out from reference TRBV19 and TRBJ2-7, the complete variable domain reads DGGITQSPKYLFRKEGQNVTLSCEQNLNHDAMYWYRQDPGQGLRLIYYSQIVNDFQKGDIAEGYSVSREKKESFPLTVTSAQKNPTAFYLCASSIQGRTYEQYFGPGTRLTVT.

In regard to this clonotype: A much larger clone is a single base away; this may be a read error. This rearrangement joins TRBV19 to TRBJ2-1; no clear D gene. Trimming took off 10 bases at V and 7 bases at J, with 11 bases between the two ends. There are 11 residues in the CDR3. CDR1 LNHDA and CDR2 SQIVND come from the germline V gene (reference sequence). The CDR3 DNA reads TGTGCCACTACTAAGAGGAATGAGCAGTTCTTC. Translation gives CATTKRNEQFF.

This clonotype was detected ten times or more. The rearrangement uses TRBV10-3 and TRBJ2-3; TRBD2 matches at 10 bases. The V segment lost 3 bases and the J segment 7 bases; nucleotides outside the gene matches: 10. Germline assignment: CDR1 ENHRY and CDR2 SYGVKD. This CDR3 is 16 amino acids long. CDR3 nucleotide sequence: TGTGCCATCAGTGACAGTGGAGCGGGAGGGCGTAATACGCAGTATTTT. This gives the protein CAISDSGAGGRNTQYF.

The chain links TRBV5-1 to TRBJ2-1; 12 bases are a match to TRBD2. Germline V CDR1 and CDR2: SGHRS, YFSETQ. This CDR3 is built from 16 residues. V was clipped by 3 bases and J by 4 bases; unmatched bases: 5. CDR3 in DNA: TGCGCCAGCAGCTCCTGGACTAGCGGGACATACAATGAGCAGTTCTTC. Translation gives CASSSWTSGTYNEQFF.

There are many counts of this clonotype. The chain employs TRBV20-1 and TRBJ1-5; the D gene is possibly TRBD1 (5 bases). The CDR3 runs to 13 residues. The germline V gene encodes CDR1 DFQATT and CDR2 SNEGSKA (reference sequence). Trimming removed 5 bases at V and 3 bases at J, with 11 bases between. The CDR3 sequence: CSAPPGVNQPQHF. CDR3 coding DNA: TGCAGTGCTCCCCCGGGGGTCAATCAGCCCCAGCATTTT.

Regarding this clonotype: This may stem from a read error, because a much larger clone lies one nucleotide away. The V call is TRBV7-9, the J call TRBJ2-3, with D unresolved. Trimming took 10 bases from V and 7 from J, leaving 15 bases between them. The length of the CDR3 is 12 residues. Germline-derived CDR1 and CDR2 are SEHNR and FQNEAQ (reference sequence). CDR3: CAITNTNNTQYF. CDR3 DNA sequence: TGTGCCATCACTAACACGAATAATACGCAGTATTTT. Combining the CDR3 with reference TRBV7-9 and TRBJ2-3 gives the whole variable domain DTGVSQNPRHKITKRGQNVTFRCDPISEHNRLYWYRQTLGQGPEFLTYFQNEAQLEKSRLLSDRFSAERPKGSFSTLEIQRTEQGDSAMYLCAITNTNNTQYFGPGTRLTVL.

This clonotype has ten or more counts. The J gene is TRBJ2-5, the V gene TRBV20-1; a weak D match, TRBD1 (6 bases). With 2 bases removed from V and 9 bases from J, the gap between germline ends came to 19 bases. The germline V gene encodes CDR1 DFQATT and CDR2 SNEGSKA (reference sequence). The CDR3 runs 14 residues. The CDR3 bases are TGCAGTGCTAGATACGGGACAAACCAAGGGGCCCAGTACTTC. Amino acids: CSARYGTNQGAQYF.

There are many counts of this clonotype. The chain combines TRBV29-1 with TRBJ2-5, with D possibly being TRBD1 (6 bases). The CDR3 totals 13 residues. Germline values: CDR1 SQVTM, CDR2 ANQGSEA. Between the trimmed V and J ends, which lost 4 bases and 5 bases, there was a span of 14 bases. CDR3 in DNA: TGCAGCGTTGTGCAGGGGCCTAGGGAGACCCAGTACTTC. Its protein is CSVVQGPRETQYF.

A few counts support this clonotype. The chain has TRBV7-2 and TRBJ1-1; TRBD1 matches 8 bases. CDR3 length: 16 residues. CDR1 is SGHTA and CDR2 is FQGNSA in the germline V gene. J gave up 5 bases and V 1 base, and 9 bases lay outside the gene matches. The CDR3 DNA follows: TGTGCCAGCAGCTTAGTGGCCAATACAGGGGGGACTGAAGCTTTCTTT. It codes for CASSLVANTGGTEAFF.

This clonotype was observed at least ten times. This rearrangement joins TRBV29-1 to TRBJ2-7, with D maybe TRBD1 (6 bases). The CDR3 is 15 residues long. In germline, CDR1 is SQVTM, CDR2 ANQGSEA. The V end was cut by 0 bases, the J end by 4 bases, with 16 bases between. Written as DNA, the CDR3 is TGCAGCGTTGAAGATCTTCAGGGGTTCACATACGAGCAGTACTTC. Protein product: CSVEDLQGFTYEQYF.

This clonotype has a count of ten or more. The chain uses TRBV5-6 and TRBJ2-7; TRBD1 is a possible D gene (5 bases). V was clipped by 0 bases and J by 2 bases, with 9 bases between them. Germline-derived CDR1 and CDR2 are SGHDT and YYEEEE. The CDR3 spans 14 residues. The CDR3 loop reads CASSLVDIPYEQYF. The CDR3, as DNA: TGTGCCAGCAGCTTGGTGGACATCCCCTACGAGCAGTACTTC.

This clonotype has a handful of counts. The rearrangement joins TRBV7-2 to TRBJ2-3; 15 bases agree with TRBD2. Germline V gives CDR1 SGHTA, CDR2 FQGNSA. The trim removed 4 bases at V and 2 bases at J, leaving 4 bases unmatched. This CDR3 contains 17 residues. CDR3 sequence (DNA): TGTGCCAGCAGCTCTCGGACTAGCGGGAGGGCCACAGATACGCAGTATTTT. Translation gives CASSSRTSGRATDTQYF.

This clonotype appeared a few times. The chain couples TRBV10-3 to TRBJ2-1, with 14 bases aligning to TRBD2. The CDR3 is made up of 15 amino acids. J gave up 7 bases and V 6 bases, and 5 bases lay outside the gene matches. Germline loops: CDR1 ENHRY, CDR2 SYGVKD. In nucleotides, the CDR3 is TGTGCCATCAGCGGGACTAGCGGGAGTGATAATGAGCAGTTCTTC. Its translation is CAISGTSGSDNEQFF.

The chain links TRBV7-9 to TRBJ2-7, with 11 nucleotides matching TRBD2. This CDR3 region has 14 residues. Germline CDR1 is SEHNR and CDR2 is FQNEAQ (reference sequence). Trimming cost V 5 bases and J 6 bases; bases outside gene matches: 6. The CDR3 DNA follows: TGTGCCAGCAGCGCGGGACTAGCGGAAAGCGAGCAGTACTTC. Its protein product is CASSAGLAESEQYF.

This clonotype was seen at least ten times. The chain links TRBV12-3 or TRBV12-4 to TRBJ2-7, with D tentatively TRBD1 (6 bases). V lost 6 bases and J 5 bases, leaving 11 bases between the germline ends. The CDR3 has 12 residues. In nucleotides, the CDR3 is TGTGCCAGCAGACTACAGGGCGACGAGCAGTACTTC. Translating gives CASRLQGDEQYF.